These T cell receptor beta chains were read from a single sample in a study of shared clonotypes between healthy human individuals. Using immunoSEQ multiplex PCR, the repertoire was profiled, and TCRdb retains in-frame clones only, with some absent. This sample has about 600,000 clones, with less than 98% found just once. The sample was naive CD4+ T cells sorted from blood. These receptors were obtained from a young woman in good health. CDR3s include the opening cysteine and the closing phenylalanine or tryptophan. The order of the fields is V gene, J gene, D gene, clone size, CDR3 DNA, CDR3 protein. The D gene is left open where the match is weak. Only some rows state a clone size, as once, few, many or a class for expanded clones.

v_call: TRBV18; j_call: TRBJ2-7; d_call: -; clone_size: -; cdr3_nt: TGTGCCAGCTCACCCAACTACGAGCAGTACTTC; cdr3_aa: CASSPNYEQYF
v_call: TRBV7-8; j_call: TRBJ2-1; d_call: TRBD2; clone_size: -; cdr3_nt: TGTGCCAGCAGCTTAACGGGACTAGCGGGAGGCAATGAGCAGTTCTTC; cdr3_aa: CASSLTGLAGGNEQFF
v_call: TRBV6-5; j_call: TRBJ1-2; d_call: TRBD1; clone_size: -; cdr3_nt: TGTGCCAGCAGTTACGACAGGGGAAACAGCTACACCTTC; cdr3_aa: CASSYDRGNSYTF
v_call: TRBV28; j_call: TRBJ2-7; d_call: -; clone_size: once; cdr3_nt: TGTGCCAGCAAGGTCGTCCAGCCACCCTACGAGCAGTACTTC; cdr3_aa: CASKVVQPPYEQYF
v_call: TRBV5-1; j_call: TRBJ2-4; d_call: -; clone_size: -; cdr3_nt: TGCGCCAGCAGCTTGGTCGCTGGACAGACGTACATTCAGTACTTC; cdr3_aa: CASSLVAGQTYIQYF
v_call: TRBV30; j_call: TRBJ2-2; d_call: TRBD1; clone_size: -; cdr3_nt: TGTGCCTGGAGCGGCGACAGGGTTTGGGCCGGGGAGCTGTTTTTT; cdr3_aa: CAWSGDRVWAGELFF
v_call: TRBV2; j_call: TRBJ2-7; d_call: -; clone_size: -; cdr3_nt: TGTGCCAGCAGGGTTGACGGCTACGAGCAGTACTTC; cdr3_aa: CASRVDGYEQYF
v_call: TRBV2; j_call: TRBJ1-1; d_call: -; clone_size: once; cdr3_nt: TGTGCCAGCAGGAAGGGAGAGAACACTGAAGCTTTCTTT; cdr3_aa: CASRKGENTEAFF
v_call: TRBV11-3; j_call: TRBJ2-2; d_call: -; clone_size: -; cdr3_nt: TGTGCCAGCAGCTCCACAGGGACGGGAAACACCGGGGAGCTGTTTTTT; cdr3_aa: CASSSTGTGNTGELFF
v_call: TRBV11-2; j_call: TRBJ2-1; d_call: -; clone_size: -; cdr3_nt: TGTGCCAGCAGCTTAGAACCGAGGACTTACAATGAGCAGTTCTTC; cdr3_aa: CASSLEPRTYNEQFF
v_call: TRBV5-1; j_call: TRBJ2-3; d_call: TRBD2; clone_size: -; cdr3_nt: TGCGCCAGCAGTCATTTAGCGGGAACTAGCACAGATACGCAGTATTTT; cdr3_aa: CASSHLAGTSTDTQYF
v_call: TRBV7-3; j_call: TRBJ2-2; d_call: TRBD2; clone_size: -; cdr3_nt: TGTGCCAGCAGCTTAAGCCCCCACCCCCCGGGCGGGAGTGGCACCGGGGAGCTGTTTTTT; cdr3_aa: CASSLSPHPPGGSGTGELFF
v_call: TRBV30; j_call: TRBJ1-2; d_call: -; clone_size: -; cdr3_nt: TGTGCCTGGAGTGTAACAGGAATAAACTATGGCTACACCTTC; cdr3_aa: CAWSVTGINYGYTF
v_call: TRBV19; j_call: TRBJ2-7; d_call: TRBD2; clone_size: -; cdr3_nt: TGTGCCAGTACATCGACTAGCGGAAGCTCCTACGAGCAGTACTTC; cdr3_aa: CASTSTSGSSYEQYF
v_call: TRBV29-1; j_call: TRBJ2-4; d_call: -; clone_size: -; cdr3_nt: TGCAGCGTGAGGGACTCGGCCAAAAACATTCAGTACTTC; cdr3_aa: CSVRDSAKNIQYF
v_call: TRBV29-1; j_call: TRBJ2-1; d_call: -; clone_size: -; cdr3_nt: TGCAGCGTTGAATTCCTAGCGACGACCTCCTACAATGAGCAGTTCTTC; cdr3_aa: CSVEFLATTSYNEQFF
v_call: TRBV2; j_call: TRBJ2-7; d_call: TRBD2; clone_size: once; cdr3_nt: TGTGCCAGCAGTGTTTTAGCGGGAGCGCGCGAGCAGTACTTC; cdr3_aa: CASSVLAGAREQYF
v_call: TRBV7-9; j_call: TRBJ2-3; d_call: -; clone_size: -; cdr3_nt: TGTGCCAGCAGCTCCCCGAGGGTGGCGAGTATTGGGGATACGCAGTATTTT; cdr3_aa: CASSSPRVASIGDTQYF
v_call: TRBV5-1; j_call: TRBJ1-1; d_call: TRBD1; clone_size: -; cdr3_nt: TGCGCCAGCAGCTTGGGGCTCGGGACAGCGAACACTGAAGCTTTCTTT; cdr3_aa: CASSLGLGTANTEAFF
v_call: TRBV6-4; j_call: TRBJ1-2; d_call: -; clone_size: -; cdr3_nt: TGTGCCAGCAGCTACACGGGACATCGAGGCTACACCTTC; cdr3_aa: CASSYTGHRGYTF
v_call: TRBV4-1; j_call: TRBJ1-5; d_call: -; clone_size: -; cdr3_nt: TGCGCCAGCAGCCAAGTGTCCAGGCAGAGCAATCAGCCCCAGCATTTT; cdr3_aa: CASSQVSRQSNQPQHF
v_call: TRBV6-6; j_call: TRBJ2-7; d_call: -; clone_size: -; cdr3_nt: TGTGCCAGCAGTTACCCGACCTACGAGCAGTACTTC; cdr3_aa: CASSYPTYEQYF
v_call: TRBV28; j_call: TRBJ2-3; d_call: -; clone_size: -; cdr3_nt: TGTGCCAGCATGAACGGCCTTCGCACAGATACGCAGTATTTT; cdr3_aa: CASMNGLRTDTQYF
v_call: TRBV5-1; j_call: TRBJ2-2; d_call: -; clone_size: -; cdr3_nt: TGCGCCAGCAGCTTGCTAGGCAACACCGGGGAGCTGTTTTTT; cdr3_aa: CASSLLGNTGELFF
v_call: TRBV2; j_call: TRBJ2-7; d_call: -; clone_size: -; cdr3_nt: TGTGCCAGCAGGCCCGGGACACCGACCTACGAGCAGTACTTC; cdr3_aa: CASRPGTPTYEQYF
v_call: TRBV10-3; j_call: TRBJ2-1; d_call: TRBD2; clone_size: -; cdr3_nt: TGTGCCATCAGTGATTTAGCAGCGGGGAGATACAATGAGCAGTTCTTC; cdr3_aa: CAISDLAAGRYNEQFF
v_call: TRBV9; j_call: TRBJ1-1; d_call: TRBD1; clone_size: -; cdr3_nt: TGTGCCAGCAGCGTATCGACAGGGGGGAACACTGAAGCTTTCTTT; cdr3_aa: CASSVSTGGNTEAFF
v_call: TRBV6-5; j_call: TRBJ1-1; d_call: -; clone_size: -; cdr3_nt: TGTGCCAGCAGTTACTCGAAACGTACTGAAGCTTTCTTT; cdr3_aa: CASSYSKRTEAFF
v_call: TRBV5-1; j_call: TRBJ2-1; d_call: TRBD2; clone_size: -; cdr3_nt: TGCGCCAGCAGCCCCGCGACGACTAGCGGCCCCCTCGAAGGTAATGAGCAGTTCTTC; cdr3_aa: CASSPATTSGPLEGNEQFF
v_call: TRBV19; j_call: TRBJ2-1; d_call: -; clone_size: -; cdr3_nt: TGTGCCAGTACGAGGGCCACCTCCTACAATGAGCAGTTCTTC; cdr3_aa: CASTRATSYNEQFF
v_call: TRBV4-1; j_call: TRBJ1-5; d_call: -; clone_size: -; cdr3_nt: -; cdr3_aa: CASSQDRLGMGNQPQHF
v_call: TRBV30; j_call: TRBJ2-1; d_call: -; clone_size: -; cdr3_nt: TGTGCCTGGAATGGAAGGAGACCTTTCCGTGAAGTTAATGAGCAGTTCTTC; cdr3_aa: CAWNGRRPFREVNEQFF
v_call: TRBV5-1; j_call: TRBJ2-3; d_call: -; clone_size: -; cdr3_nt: TGCGCCAGCAGGCCCCAGGGTGTGAGCACAGATACGCAGTATTTT; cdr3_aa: CASRPQGVSTDTQYF
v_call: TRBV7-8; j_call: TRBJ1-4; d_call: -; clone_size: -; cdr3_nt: TGTGCCAGCAGTTTAATACAGGGATCGAATGAAAAACTGTTTTTT; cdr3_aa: CASSLIQGSNEKLFF
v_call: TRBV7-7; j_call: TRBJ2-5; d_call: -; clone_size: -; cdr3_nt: TGTGCCAGCAGCAAAGCAGGGGTTCAAGAGACCCAGTACTTC; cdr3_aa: CASSKAGVQETQYF
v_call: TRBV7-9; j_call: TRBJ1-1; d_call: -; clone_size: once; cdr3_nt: TGTGCCAGCAGCTTATGGGGGGGCAGAACTGAAGCTTTCTTT; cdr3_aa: CASSLWGGRTEAFF
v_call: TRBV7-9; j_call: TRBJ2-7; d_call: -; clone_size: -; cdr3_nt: TGTGCCAGCAGCTTAGATAGGGTAGGGGACGAGCAGTACTTC; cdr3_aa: CASSLDRVGDEQYF
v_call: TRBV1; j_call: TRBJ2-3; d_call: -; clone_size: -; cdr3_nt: TGCACCAGCAGCCCCCCAGTGGACGATAGCACAGATACGCAGTATTTT; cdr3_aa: CTSSPPVDDSTDTQYF
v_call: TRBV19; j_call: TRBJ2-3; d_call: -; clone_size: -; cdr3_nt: TGTGCCAGTAGTACCTCCGTCGCGCAGTATTTT; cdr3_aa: CASSTSVAQYF
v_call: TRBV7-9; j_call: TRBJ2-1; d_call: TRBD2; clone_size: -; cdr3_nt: TGTGCCAGCAGCAAAGGACAGATGCGGGGGGATGAGCAGTTCTTC; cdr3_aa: CASSKGQMRGDEQFF
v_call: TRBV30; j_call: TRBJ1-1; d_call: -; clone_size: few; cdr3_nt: TGTGCCTCTCAGGGGTGGACTGAAGCTTTCTTT; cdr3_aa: CASQGWTEAFF
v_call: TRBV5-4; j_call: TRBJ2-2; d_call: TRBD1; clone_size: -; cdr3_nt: TGTGCCAGCAGCCTGGGGCAGGGGGCAGGCGGGGAGCTGTTTTTT; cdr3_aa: CASSLGQGAGGELFF
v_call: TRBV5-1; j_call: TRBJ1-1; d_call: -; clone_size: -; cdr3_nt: TGCGCCAGCAGACTTAACGGGGAAATGAACACTGAAGCTTTCTTT; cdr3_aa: CASRLNGEMNTEAFF
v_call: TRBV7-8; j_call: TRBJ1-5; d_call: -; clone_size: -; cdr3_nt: TGTGCCAGCAGCTTAGTGGCTGGGAGAAGCAATCAGCCCCAGCATTTT; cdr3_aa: CASSLVAGRSNQPQHF
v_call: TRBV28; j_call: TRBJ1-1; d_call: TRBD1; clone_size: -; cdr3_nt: TGTGCCAGCAGAAACAGGGGGCGGGCCGAAGCTTTCTTT; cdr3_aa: CASRNRGRAEAFF
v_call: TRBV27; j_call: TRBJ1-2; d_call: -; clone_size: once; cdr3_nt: TGTGCCAGCAGTTTAGGTCAGGGTGCTAACTATGGCTACACCTTC; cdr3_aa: CASSLGQGANYGYTF
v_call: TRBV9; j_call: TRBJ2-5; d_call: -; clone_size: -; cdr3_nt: TGTGCCAGCACCGGACACCGGAGTGGGGAGACCCAGTACTTC; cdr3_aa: CASTGHRSGETQYF
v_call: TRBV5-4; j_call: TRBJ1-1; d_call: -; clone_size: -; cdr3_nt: TGTGCCAGCAGCCAGCAAGAAAACACTGAAGCTTTCTTT; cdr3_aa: CASSQQENTEAFF
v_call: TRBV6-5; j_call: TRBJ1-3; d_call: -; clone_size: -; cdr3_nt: TGTGCCAGCAGTCCTCTGGGGGAGTGGGGAAACACCATATATTTT; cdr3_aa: CASSPLGEWGNTIYF
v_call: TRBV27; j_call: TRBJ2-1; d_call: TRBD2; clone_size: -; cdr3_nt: TGTGCCAGCAGTCAAGTGCCCCCGGGACTAGCGGTCAATGAGCAGTTCTTC; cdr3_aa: CASSQVPPGLAVNEQFF
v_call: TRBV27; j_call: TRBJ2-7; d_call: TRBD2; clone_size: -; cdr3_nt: TGTGCCAGCAGCCGTAGCGGGAGCTACGAGCAGTACTTC; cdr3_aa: CASSRSGSYEQYF
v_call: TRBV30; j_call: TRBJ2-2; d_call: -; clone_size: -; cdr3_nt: TGTGCCTGGAGCTCGGGCGGAAGCGGTCACACCGGGGAGCTGTTTTTT; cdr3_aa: CAWSSGGSGHTGELFF